The TCR beta chain under discussion was sequenced for a study of immune aging and cytomegalovirus after organ transplant (TCRdb year 2021). Some background on the complete study: Every transplant recipient was given three-drug immunosuppression consisting of prednisone, tacrolimus, and mycophenolate. Study-wide conclusions, independent of this receptor: TEMRA cells made up a larger share of large clones, and the seven largest clones (approximately 2,000 cells) gained aged and TEMRA cells while losing TCM cells. Aged-phenotype cells increased post-transplant regardless of clone size, earlier in large clones (days 200-264) than small clones, following viremia. Because CD57 was not measured in the sequencing data, a conservative gene-based aging definition was used instead.

Library preparation used single-cell sequencing. This sample was sequenced with an Illumina NovaSeq 6000. The BD Rhapsody Targeted mRNA and AbSeq Reagent Kit, in a microwell format, was used for cell capture and library preparation. Libraries covered TCR, sample tags, AbSeq, and targeted mRNA from the Human T-Cell Expression Panel plus custom TOX and TOX2 primers. Libraries were sequenced on an Illumina NovaSeq. As for how the authors treated the data: The analysis covered around 10,000 cells in total, of which 7076 were CD8 T cells and around 4,000 were CD8 T cells with an identifiable TCR CDR3. The BD Rhapsody Targeted Analysis Pipeline, including V(D)J processing, was run on the Seven Bridges Genomics platform to process the raw data. Quality control, Sample Tag demultiplexing with Lex-BDSMK, clone identification with VDJ Explorer, and Seurat clustering were performed in SeqGeq 1.6.0. Clones comprising <1% of CD8 T cells were considered non-expanded; clones comprising >2.5% of the sample were considered clonal expansions. TCRdb took the public reads, trimmed them with fastp at Q25, ran MiXCR for clone calling and kept in-frame beta chains. Each CDR3 protein appears once, grouped with its most common genes and DNA. TCRdb's processing, not the study's, gives the V and J calls here. The sample table shows more than 20,000 distinct CDR3 sequences, and more than 35% are seen once. The ten largest clonotypes hold 25% to 30% of the sample.

This clonotype is regarded as medium-sized (0.01 to 0.1%). No antigen is known for it. Base qualities are not at hand, and no much larger clone is one base apart. V is cut back by 4 bases and J by 4 bases, with 12 bases in the junction unmatched. The CDR3, cysteine through phenylalanine, is 18 amino acids long. Only the CDR3 DNA is retained, 54 bases long and in frame from the first base. The germline V gene yields MGHRA for CDR1 and YSYEKL for CDR2. The time point label here, explained by the study, means: five sample-tagged time points from pre-transplant (day -1) to day 368 post-transplant, pooled. Thawed PBMC were stimulated for approximately twelve hours with a CMV IE-1 overlapping peptide library without transport inhibitors. After thawing, cells were rested overnight and were then stimulated in R10 medium with CD28/CD49d costimulation. The IE-1 peptide library consisted of 15-amino-acid peptides overlapping by 11 amino acids. Samples from each time point were barcoded using BD Single-Cell Multiplexing Kit Sample Tags, then pooled and stained with sorting antibodies plus oligo-conjugated anti-CD45RA. A BD FACSAria III was used to sort CMV-responsive CD8+CD137+ and CD4+CD154+ T cells at 4-way purity. Blood samples were drawn into EDTA vacutainers and processed by Ficoll gradient within 1-24 hours.

The sample consisted of CMV peptide-activated CD4+ and CD8+ T cells sorted from blood, taken at five time points, pooled. The cell subset or site label, as the study defines it: sorted CD8+CD137+ and CD4+CD154+ T cells after about 13 h CMV IE-1 peptide stimulation. The chain couples TRBV4-1 to TRBJ2-1; 11 bases in the middle match TRBD2. This sequence originates from a female donor who had a heart transplant and CMV viremia. The CDR3 here reads CASSRLAGGTGLYNEQFF. The DNA sequence follows: TGCGCCAGCAGCCGCCTAGCGGGAGGAACCGGATTATACAATGAGCAGTTCTTC.